This TCR beta chain is drawn from a study of radiotherapy plus CTLA-4 blockade in lung cancer. Data came from immunoSEQ multiplex PCR; TCRdb stores just in-frame clones and leaves some out. Of around 70,000 clones in the sample, approximately 76% are singletons; the top ten hold 15% to 20%. This clone has just a few counts. Germline values: CDR1 MNHEY, CDR2 SVGAGI. V was trimmed by 6 bases and J by 0 bases, leaving 12 bases between them. The CDR3 loop spans 15 amino acids. This receptor was taken from a human donor with non-small cell lung cancer whose response to radiotherapy plus ipilimumab could not be evaluated. Some clones in this sample may be carry-over from other donors' samples. This chain connects TRBV6-5 to TRBJ1-3; the D gene is possibly TRBD1 (6 bases). Here the sequenced sample was peripheral blood, taken from a patient treated with radiotherapy plus ipilimumab. The CDR3 nucleotides are TGTGCCAGCAGGAGGGAGGGACACTCTGGAAACACCATATATTTT. Translation gives CASRREGHSGNTIYF.